These 6 T cell receptor beta chains originate from one sample sequenced in a study of T cells in Graves' hyperthyroidism and ophthalmopathy. TCR beta CDR3 regions were amplified from RNA transcripts. HTBI primers were employed in a first-round RT-PCR of the TCR CDR3. MiXCR, applied by TCRdb to the multiplex PCR reads, yields one record per CDR3 protein. There are 700,000 to 950,000 distinct CDR3 sequences in the sample; 30% to 40% occur only once, and less than 40% lies in the top ten. Sequencing was performed on blood. All receptors derive from a woman in her thirties or forties with Graves' hyperthyroidism.

This clonotype was observed at least ten times. V gene TRBV9 combines with J gene TRBJ1-6, with D unresolved. The CDR3 sequence is 13 residues long. CDR1 is SGDLS, CDR2 YYNGEE, per germline. With 6 bases removed from V and 5 bases from J, the gap between germline ends came to 9 bases. The CDR3 loop is CASKAPNNSPLHF. The DNA for the CDR3 is TGTGCCAGCAAGGCTCCGAATAATTCACCCCTCCACTTT.

This clonotype was detected once. CDR3 bases: TGTGCCACCAGTGAGACAGGGGCCACTGAAGCTTTCTTT. Translating it yields CATSETGATEAFF. The gene calls are TRBV24-1 and TRBJ1-1; 8 bases agree with TRBD1. Germline V gene data show CDR1 as KGHDR and CDR2 as SFDVKD. J was trimmed by 4 bases and V by 4 bases; bases with no gene match: 1. The CDR3 consists of 13 residues.

This clonotype came up once. This clone may be a read error of a much larger clone one base away. V and J are TRBV20-1 and TRBJ2-7, with TRBD2 as a possible D gene (5 bases). CDR1 is DFQATT, CDR2 SNEGSKA, per germline (reference sequence). The ends were cut back, 6 bases at V and 1 base at J, with 16 bases in the middle. The CDR3 covers 14 residues. This CDR3 is CSAGEGTPSYEQYF. The CDR3 nucleotides are TGCAGTGCCGGCGAGGGAACCCCATCCTACGAGCAGTACTTC.

Of note for this clonotype: Germline and junction disagree at one end, which may indicate a read error. This chain connects TRBV29-1 to TRBJ2-7, with D unclear. This CDR3 contains 11 residues. Germline V gene lookup returns CDR1 SQVTM and CDR2 ANQGSEA. CDR3 amino acids: CSVDESYERYF. As DNA, the CDR3 is TGCAGCGTTGACGAGAGCTACGAGCGGTACTTC.

The genes are TRBV29-1 and TRBJ1-2, with D uncertain. Trimming removed 7 bases from V and 3 bases from J, with 18 bases in between. Germline values: CDR1 SQVTM, CDR2 ANQGSEA. The CDR3 consists of 14 residues. The CDR3 DNA is TGCAGCGCCCCGAATGTGGGGAAGGACTATGGCTACACCTTC. Translating it yields CSAPNVGKDYGYTF.

The rearrangement uses TRBV5-1 and TRBJ2-2; D is unresolved. V lost 0 bases and J 1 base, leaving 10 bases between the germline ends. The CDR3 length is 16 residues. Germline-derived CDR1 and CDR2 are SGHRS and YFSETQ. CDR3 nucleotide sequence: TGCGCCAGCAGCTTGGGCTGGGATAAGAACACCGGGGAGCTGTTTTTT. Residues: CASSLGWDKNTGELFF.